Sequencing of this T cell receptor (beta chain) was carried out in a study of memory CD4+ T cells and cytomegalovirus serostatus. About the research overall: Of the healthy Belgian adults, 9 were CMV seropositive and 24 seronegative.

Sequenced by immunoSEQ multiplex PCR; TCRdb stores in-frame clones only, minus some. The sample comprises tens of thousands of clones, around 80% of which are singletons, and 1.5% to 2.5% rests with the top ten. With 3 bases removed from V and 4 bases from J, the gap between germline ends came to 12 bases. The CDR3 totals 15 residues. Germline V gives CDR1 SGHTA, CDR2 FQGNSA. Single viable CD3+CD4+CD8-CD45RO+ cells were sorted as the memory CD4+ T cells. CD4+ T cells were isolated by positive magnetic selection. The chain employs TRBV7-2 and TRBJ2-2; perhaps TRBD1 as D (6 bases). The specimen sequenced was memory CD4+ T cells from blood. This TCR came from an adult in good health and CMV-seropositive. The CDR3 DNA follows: TGTGCCAGCAGCTTTTTGTTGGGGGCCACCGGGGAGCTGTTTTTT. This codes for CASSFLLGATGELFF.